These T cell receptor beta chains were read from a single sample in a study of cytomegalovirus exposure and HLA in healthy donors. Assay: immunoSEQ multiplex PCR; the TCRdb copy retains only in-frame clones and omits some. The sample lists approximately 130,000 clones; about two thirds were seen once. Sequencing was done on a sample of PBMCs. The origin of the receptors is a woman aged 55-75 years in good health and CMV-seropositive. Each CDR3 is given with its conserved first and last residue. The order of the fields is clone size, J gene, D gene, V gene, CDR3 DNA, CDR3 protein. D genes are given only for firm matches. Clone sizes are given selectively: once, few, many, or a class where the clone is expanded.

abundance: NA; j_gene: TRBJ1-6; d_gene: TRBD1; v_gene: TRBV9; CDR3nt: TGTGCCAGCAGCCTGGGGCGAAGGGGGACAGGGGGAGATAATTCACCCCTCCACTTT; CDR3aa: CASSLGRRGTGGDNSPLHF
abundance: few; j_gene: TRBJ2-2; d_gene: NA; v_gene: TRBV9; CDR3nt: TGTGCCAGCAGCGTAGGAGGTGGGGCCTTAAGCACCGGGGAGCTGTTTTTT; CDR3aa: CASSVGGGALSTGELFF
abundance: NA; j_gene: TRBJ2-2; d_gene: NA; v_gene: TRBV18; CDR3nt: TGTGCCAGCTCACCCCAACTGGCGGTGAGGACCGGGGAGCTGTTTTTT; CDR3aa: CASSPQLAVRTGELFF
abundance: NA; j_gene: TRBJ1-1; d_gene: TRBD1; v_gene: TRBV6-5; CDR3nt: TGTGCCAGCAGTTACCCCCGGACAGGGATGGGCACTGAAGCTTTCTTT; CDR3aa: CASSYPRTGMGTEAFF
abundance: few; j_gene: TRBJ1-5; d_gene: NA; v_gene: TRBV18; CDR3nt: TGTGCCAGCTCCCCGGTCATCCTGCGGAGTCAGCCCCAGCATTTT; CDR3aa: CASSPVILRSQPQHF
abundance: NA; j_gene: TRBJ2-3; d_gene: NA; v_gene: TRBV10-1; CDR3nt: TGCGCCAGCGGGAGAAGCACAGATACGCAGTATTTT; CDR3aa: CASGRSTDTQYF
abundance: few; j_gene: TRBJ2-7; d_gene: NA; v_gene: TRBV7-9; CDR3nt: TGTGCCAGCAGCTTAGCGGCAGGGGGGAGGGAGCAGTACTTC; CDR3aa: CASSLAAGGREQYF
abundance: NA; j_gene: TRBJ1-6; d_gene: NA; v_gene: TRBV5-4; CDR3nt: TGTGCCAGCAGCTTGGGCGGTTCACCCCTCCACTTT; CDR3aa: CASSLGGSPLHF
abundance: NA; j_gene: TRBJ2-7; d_gene: NA; v_gene: TRBV9; CDR3nt: TGTGCCAGCAGCGTAGGGGGCTCCTACGAGCAGTACTTT; CDR3aa: CASSVGGSYEQYF
abundance: NA; j_gene: TRBJ1-1; d_gene: TRBD1; v_gene: TRBV19; CDR3nt: TGTGCCAGTAGTAGGACAGGGACAGGGCCTGAAGCTTTCTTT; CDR3aa: CASSRTGTGPEAFF
abundance: NA; j_gene: TRBJ2-3; d_gene: TRBD1; v_gene: TRBV5-1; CDR3nt: TGCGCCAGCCCGCGCCCGATGGACAGGGGGCGAGATACGCAGTATTTT; CDR3aa: CASPRPMDRGRDTQYF
abundance: NA; j_gene: TRBJ2-7; d_gene: NA; v_gene: TRBV7-6; CDR3nt: TGTGCCAGCAGCTGGGAGGTCGAGGGGGCCGAGCAGTACTTC; CDR3aa: CASSWEVEGAEQYF